A single TCR beta chain is shown here with its context. Its antigen is not identified. Only in-frame clones appear in the TCRdb table, and some are missing; sequencing was by immunoSEQ multiplex PCR. The profile shows approximately 98,000 clones, roughly 94% of them singletons. V was clipped by 5 bases and J by 0 bases, with 11 bases between them. This CDR3 has 14 amino acids. The germline CDR1 and CDR2 sequences are MNHNS and SASEGT. The sample is drawn from a study of siplizumab effects on memory and regulatory T cells. General study findings and limits: Siplizumab, the agent tested, significantly reduced alloreactive sequences traceable to unstimulated CD4+ memory cells. With siplizumab, Treg-derived clones averaged roughly 62% of mappable alloreactive CD4+ clones, versus 26.9% in controls.

The gene calls are TRBV6-1 and TRBJ2-7; TRBD1 might be the D (6 bases). This TCR derives from a human donor in good health. Sequencing was done on a sample of non-Treg CD4+ T cells sorted from blood. In DNA form, the CDR3 reads TGTGCCAGCAGTACGACAGGTTTCTCCTACGAGCAGTACTTC. This gives the protein CASSTTGFSYEQYF.